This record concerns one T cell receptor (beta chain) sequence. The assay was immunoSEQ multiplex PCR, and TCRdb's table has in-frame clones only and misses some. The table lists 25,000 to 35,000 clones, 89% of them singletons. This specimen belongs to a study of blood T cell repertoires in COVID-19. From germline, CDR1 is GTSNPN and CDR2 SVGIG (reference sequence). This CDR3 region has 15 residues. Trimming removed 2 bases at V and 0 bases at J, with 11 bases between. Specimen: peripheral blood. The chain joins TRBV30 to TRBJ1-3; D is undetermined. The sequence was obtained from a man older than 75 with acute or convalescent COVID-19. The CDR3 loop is CAWSPPQVSGNTIYF. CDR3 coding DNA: TGTGCCTGGAGTCCCCCCCAGGTCTCTGGAAACACCATATATTTT.